This entry describes one TCR beta chain. The sample belongs to a study of HIV-infected patients and healthy controls. One entry per CDR3 protein, called by TCRdb with MiXCR from the 5' RACE reads. The sample includes about 67,000 distinct CDR3 sequences, approximately 16% of them seen just once. The sequenced sample was CD4+ T cells from blood. This receptor was obtained from a human donor in good health.

The CDR3 loop reads CASSPPGPGNTIYF. CDR3 DNA: TGTGCCAGCTCACCACCGGGTCCTGGAAACACCATATATTTT. V usage is TRBV18 and J usage is TRBJ1-3; D is undetermined. The CDR3 runs 14 residues. Germline V gives CDR1 KGHSH, CDR2 LQKENI. Trimming shortened V by 0 bases and J by 2 bases, and 5 bases separated the two germline ends.